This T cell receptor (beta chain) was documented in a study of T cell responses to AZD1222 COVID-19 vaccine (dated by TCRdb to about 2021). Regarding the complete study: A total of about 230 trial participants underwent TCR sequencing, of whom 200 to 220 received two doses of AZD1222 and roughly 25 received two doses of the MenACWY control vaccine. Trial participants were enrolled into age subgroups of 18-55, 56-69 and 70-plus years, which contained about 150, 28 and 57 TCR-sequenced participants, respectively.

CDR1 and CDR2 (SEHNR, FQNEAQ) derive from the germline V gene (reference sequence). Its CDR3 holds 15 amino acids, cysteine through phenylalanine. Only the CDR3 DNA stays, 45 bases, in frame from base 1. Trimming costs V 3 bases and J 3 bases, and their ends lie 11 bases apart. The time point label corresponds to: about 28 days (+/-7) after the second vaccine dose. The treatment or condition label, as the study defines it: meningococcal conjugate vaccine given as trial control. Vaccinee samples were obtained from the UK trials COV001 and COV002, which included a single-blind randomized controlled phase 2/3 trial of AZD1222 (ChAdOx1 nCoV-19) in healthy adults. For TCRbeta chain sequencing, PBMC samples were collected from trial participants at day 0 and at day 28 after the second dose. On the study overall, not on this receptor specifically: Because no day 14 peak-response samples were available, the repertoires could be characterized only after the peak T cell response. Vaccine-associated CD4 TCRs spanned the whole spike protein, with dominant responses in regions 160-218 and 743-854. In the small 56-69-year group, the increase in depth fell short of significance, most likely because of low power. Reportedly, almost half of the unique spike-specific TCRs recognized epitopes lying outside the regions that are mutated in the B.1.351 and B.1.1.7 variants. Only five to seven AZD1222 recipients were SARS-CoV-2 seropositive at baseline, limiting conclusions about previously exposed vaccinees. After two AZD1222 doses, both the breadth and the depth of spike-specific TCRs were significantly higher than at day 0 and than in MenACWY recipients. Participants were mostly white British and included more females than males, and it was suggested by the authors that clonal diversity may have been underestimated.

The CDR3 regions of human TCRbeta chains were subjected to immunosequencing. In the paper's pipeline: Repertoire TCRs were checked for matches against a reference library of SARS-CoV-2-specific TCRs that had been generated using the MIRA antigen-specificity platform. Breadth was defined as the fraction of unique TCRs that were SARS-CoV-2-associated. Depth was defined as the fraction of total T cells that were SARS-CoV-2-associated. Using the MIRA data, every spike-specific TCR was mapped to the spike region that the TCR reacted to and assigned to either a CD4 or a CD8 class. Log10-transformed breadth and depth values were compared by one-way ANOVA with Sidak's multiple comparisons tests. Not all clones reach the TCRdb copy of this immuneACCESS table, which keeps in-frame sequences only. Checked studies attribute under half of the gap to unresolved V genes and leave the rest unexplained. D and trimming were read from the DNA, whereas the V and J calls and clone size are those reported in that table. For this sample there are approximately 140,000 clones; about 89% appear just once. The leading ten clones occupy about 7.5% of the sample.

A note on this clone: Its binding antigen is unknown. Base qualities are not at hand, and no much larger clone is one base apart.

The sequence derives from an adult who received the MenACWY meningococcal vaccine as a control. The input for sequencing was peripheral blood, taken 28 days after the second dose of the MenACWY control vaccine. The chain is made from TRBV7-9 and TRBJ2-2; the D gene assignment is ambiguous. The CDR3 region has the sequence CASSLGQLYTGELFF. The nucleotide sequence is TGTGCCAGCAGCTTGGGCCAGCTCTACACCGGGGAGCTGTTTTTT.